This note documents a single TCR beta chain sequence. This clonotype was detected many times. It lacks a known antigen. Per-nucleotide qualities are absent, and no much larger clonotype sits a single base away. The patients picked for sequencing were ones in whom flow cytometry had shown an expansion of CD8+CD57+ cells. Severe acquired aplastic anemia was diagnosed in all patients according to International Study of Aplastic Anemia and Agranulocytosis and Camitta criteria. At the time blood was sampled, none of the patients had received any therapy. The study deep-sequenced TCR repertoires of sorted CD4+ and CD8+ blood T cells from severe aplastic anemia patients and healthy subjects. Patients were enrolled under clinicaltrials.gov protocols 00001620, 01623167, 00001397, 00071045, 00081523 and 00961064 in the USA. Ficoll-Paque density gradient centrifugation was used to isolate peripheral blood mononuclear cells. CD4+ and CD8+ T cells were sorted by FACS or magnetic beads before DNA extraction.

Reading from cysteine to phenylalanine, the CDR3 counts 13 amino acids. The retained sequence is limited to the CDR3, 39 bases, with the frame set at the first base. Deletion took 4 bases off V and 6 bases off J, with a span of 13 bases between the germline ends. CDR1 and CDR2, looked up from the germline V gene, are SGHNT and YENEEA. The sample belongs to a study of CD8+CD57+ T cells in acquired aplastic anemia (dated 2018 in TCRdb). For context, the study as a whole: On average, sorted CD4+ and CD8+ cells yielded 3.2 ug of extracted DNA, with a range of roughly 0.19 to 27.4 ug. A CD8+CD57+ expansion meant a frequency higher than the mean frequency seen in healthy subjects. Results the study describes overall, beyond this receptor: Roughly 30 CD8+ CDR3 sequences were found to be shared between patients and controls, but these sequences appeared to be highly expressed in patients and within the immunodominant clones of the patients. No significant difference in CD8+ Simpson's diversity was found between patients and healthy controls (P=0.060).

Genomic DNA was used as template for profiling of TCR beta VDJ combinations and CDR3 sequences. TCR repertoire sequencing was run on an Illumina HiSeq 2000. As for the original processing: Repertoire assessment relied on Simpson's diversity index, CDR3 size and DJ length profiles, and TRBV/TRBJ rearrangement plots. The most abundant DNA sequence in the deep sequencing data was taken as the immunodominant clone. CDR3 amino acid sequences were screened for sharing across subjects and were compared with published repertoires and the VDJdb database. TCRdb ran its own pipeline on the public reads, namely fastp trimming at Q25 and MiXCR clone calling, and kept in-frame beta chains. Entries that share a CDR3 protein sequence are merged under the most common genes and DNA. TCRdb, not the original authors, processed these V and J calls. This sample has around 210,000 distinct CDR3 sequences in its table, and 55% to 65% of those were observed once. The top ten hold about 60% of the sample.

This receptor was identified in a human donor with aplastic anemia. The rearrangement joined TRBV11-3 to TRBJ2-7; the D gene identity is not certain. The sample comprised sorted CD4+, CD8+, or CD8+CD57+ T cells (not recorded which) from PBMCs. The CDR3 region reads CASSYGSGLEQYF. The DNA sequence is given as TGTGCCAGCAGCTACGGTAGTGGTCTCGAGCAGTACTTC.